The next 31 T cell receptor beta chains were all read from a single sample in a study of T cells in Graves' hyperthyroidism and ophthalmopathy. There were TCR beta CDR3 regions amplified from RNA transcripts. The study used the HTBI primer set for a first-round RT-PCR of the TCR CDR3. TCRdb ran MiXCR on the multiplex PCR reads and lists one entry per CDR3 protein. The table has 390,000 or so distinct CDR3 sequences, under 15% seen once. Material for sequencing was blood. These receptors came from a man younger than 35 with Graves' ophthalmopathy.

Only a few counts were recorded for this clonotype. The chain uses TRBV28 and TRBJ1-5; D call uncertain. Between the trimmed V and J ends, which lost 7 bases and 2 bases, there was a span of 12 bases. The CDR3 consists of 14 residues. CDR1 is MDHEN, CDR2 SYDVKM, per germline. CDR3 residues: CASTSTWGNQPQHF. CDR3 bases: TGTGCCAGCACCTCGACCTGGGGCAATCAGCCCCAGCATTTT. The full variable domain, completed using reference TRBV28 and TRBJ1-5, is DVKVTQSSRYLVKRTGEKVFLECVQDMDHENMFWYRQDPGLGLRLIYFSYDVKMKEKGDIPEGYSVSREKKERFSLILESASTNQTSMYLCASTSTWGNQPQHFGDGTRLSIL.

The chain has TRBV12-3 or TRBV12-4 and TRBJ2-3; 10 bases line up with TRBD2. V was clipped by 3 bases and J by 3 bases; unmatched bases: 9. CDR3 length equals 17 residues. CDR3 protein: CASSFRPSGRLTDTQYF. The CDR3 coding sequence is TGTGCCAGCAGTTTCAGGCCTAGCGGGAGACTAACAGATACGCAGTATTTT.

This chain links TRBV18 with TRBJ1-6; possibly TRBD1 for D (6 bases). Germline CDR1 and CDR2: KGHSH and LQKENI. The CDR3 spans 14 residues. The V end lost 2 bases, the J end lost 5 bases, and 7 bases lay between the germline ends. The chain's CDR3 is CASSPRGNNSPLHF. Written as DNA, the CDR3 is TGTGCCAGCTCACCAAGGGGGAATAATTCACCCCTCCACTTT. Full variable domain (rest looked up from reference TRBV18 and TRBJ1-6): NAGVMQNPRHLVRRRGQEARLRCSPMKGHSHVYWYRQLPEEGLKFMVYLQKENIIDESGMPKERFSAEFPKEGPSILRIQQVVRGDSAAYFCASSPRGNNSPLHFGNGTRLTVT.

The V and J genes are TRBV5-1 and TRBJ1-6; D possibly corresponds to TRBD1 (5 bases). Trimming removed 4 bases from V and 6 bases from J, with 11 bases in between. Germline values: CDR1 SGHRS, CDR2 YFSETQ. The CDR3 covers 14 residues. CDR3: CASSEGLVNSPLHF. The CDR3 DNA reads TGCGCCAGCAGCGAGGGACTCGTTAATTCACCCCTCCACTTT. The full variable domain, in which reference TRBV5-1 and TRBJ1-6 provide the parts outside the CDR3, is KAGVTQTPRYLIKTRGQQVTLSCSPISGHRSVSWYQQTPGQGLQFLFEYFSETQRNKGNFPGRFSGRQFSNSRSEMNVSTLELGDSALYLCASSEGLVNSPLHFGNGTRLTVT.

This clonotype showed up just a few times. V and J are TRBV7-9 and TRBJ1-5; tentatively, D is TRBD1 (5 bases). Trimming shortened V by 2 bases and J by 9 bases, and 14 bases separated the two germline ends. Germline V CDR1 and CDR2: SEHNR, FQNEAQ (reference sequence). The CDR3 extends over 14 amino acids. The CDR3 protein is CASSLRPGGGPQHF. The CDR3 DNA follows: TGTGCCAGCAGCTTAAGGCCGGGCGGGGGGCCCCAGCATTTT.

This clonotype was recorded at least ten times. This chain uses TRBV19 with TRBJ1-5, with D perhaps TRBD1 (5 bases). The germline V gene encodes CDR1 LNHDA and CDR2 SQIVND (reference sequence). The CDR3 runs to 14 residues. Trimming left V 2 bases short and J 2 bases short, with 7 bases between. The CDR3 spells CASSIWDGNQPQHF. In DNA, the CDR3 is TGTGCCAGTAGTATATGGGACGGCAATCAGCCCCAGCATTTT.

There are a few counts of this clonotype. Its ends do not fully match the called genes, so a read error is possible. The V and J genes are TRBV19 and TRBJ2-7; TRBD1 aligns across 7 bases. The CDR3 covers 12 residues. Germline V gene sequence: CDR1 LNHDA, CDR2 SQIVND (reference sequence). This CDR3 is CATEDRAYGQYF. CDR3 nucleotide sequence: TGTGCAACCGAAGACAGGGCCTACGGGCAGTACTTC.

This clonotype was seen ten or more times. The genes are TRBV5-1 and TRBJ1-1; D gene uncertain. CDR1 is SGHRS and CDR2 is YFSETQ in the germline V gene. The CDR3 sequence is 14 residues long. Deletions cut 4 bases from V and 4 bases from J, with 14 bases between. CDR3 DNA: TGCGCCAGCAGCCCTGACCCGGCTGGCACTGAAGCTTTCTTT. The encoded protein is CASSPDPAGTEAFF.

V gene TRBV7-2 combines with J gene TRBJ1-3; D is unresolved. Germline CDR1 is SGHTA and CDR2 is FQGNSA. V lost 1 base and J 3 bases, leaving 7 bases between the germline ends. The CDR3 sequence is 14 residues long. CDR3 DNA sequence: TGTGCCAGCAGCTTAGTCCAGAGTGGAAACACCATATATTTT. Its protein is CASSLVQSGNTIYF.

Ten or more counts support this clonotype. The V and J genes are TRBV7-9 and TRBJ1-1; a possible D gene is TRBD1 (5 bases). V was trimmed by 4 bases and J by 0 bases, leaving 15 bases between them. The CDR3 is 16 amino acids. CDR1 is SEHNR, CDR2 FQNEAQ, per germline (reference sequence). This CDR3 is CASSSPPPGLNTEAFF. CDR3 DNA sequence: TGTGCCAGCAGCTCACCCCCCCCAGGGCTGAACACTGAAGCTTTCTTT.

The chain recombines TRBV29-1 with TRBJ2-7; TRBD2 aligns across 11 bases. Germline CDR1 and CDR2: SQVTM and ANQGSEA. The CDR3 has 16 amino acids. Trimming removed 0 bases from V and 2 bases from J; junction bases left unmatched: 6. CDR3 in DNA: TGCAGCGTTGAAGAGCAACTAGCGGGAGCCCCCTACGAGCAGTACTTC. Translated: CSVEEQLAGAPYEQYF.

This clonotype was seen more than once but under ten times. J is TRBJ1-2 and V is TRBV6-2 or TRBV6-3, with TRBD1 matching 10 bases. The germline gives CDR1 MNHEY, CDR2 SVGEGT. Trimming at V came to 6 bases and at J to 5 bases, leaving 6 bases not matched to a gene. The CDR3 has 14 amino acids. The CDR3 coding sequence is TGTGCCAGCAGGGAATGGGGACAGGGGTATGGCTACACCTTC. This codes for CASREWGQGYGYTF.

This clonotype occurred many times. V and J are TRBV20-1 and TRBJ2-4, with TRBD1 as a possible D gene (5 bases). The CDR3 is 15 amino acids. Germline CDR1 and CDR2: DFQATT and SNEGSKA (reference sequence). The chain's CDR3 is CSRPDQGYDKNIQYF. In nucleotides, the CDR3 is TGCAGCAGGCCGGACCAGGGCTACGACAAAAACATTCAGTACTTC.

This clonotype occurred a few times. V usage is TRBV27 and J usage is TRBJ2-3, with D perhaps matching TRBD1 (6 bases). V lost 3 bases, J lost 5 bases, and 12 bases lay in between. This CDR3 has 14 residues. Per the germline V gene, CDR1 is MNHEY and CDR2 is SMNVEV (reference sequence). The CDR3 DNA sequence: TGTGCCAGCAGTTTTGGTGCCAGGGGAGATACGCAGTATTTT. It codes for CASSFGARGDTQYF.

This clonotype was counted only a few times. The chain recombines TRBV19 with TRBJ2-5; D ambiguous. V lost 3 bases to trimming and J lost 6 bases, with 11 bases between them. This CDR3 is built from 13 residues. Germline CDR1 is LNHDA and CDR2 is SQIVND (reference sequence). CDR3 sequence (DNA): TGTGCCAGTAGTATTGTGGGTGGTCAGACCCAGTACTTC. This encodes CASSIVGGQTQYF.

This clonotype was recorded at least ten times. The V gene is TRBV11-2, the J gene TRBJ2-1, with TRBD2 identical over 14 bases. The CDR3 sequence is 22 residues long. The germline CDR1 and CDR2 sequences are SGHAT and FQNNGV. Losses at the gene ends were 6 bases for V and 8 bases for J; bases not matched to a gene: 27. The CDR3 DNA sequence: TGTGCCAGCAGACCGCGACCCTTGCCGGGACTAGCGGGAGCTCCCCAACAAGATGAGCAGTTCTTC. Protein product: CASRPRPLPGLAGAPQQDEQFF.

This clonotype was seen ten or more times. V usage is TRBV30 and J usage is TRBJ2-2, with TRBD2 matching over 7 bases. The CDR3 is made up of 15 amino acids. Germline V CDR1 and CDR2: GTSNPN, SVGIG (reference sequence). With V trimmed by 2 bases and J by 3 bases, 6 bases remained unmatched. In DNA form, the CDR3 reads TGTGCCTGGAGTCAAGTCCTAGCGGACACCGGGGAGCTGTTTTTT. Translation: CAWSQVLADTGELFF.

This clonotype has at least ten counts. As DNA, the CDR3 is TGTGCCAGCAGCCAGAGGGGAGACTCAGCTAGCACAGATACGCAGTATTTT. Its translation is CASSQRGDSASTDTQYF. This chain uses TRBV3-1 with TRBJ2-3; the D gene could be TRBD1 or TRBD2 (5 bases each). The CDR3 has 17 residues. Germline V lookup: CDR1 LGHDT, CDR2 YNNKEL (reference sequence). Between the trimmed V and J ends, which lost 3 bases and 0 bases, there was a span of 16 bases.

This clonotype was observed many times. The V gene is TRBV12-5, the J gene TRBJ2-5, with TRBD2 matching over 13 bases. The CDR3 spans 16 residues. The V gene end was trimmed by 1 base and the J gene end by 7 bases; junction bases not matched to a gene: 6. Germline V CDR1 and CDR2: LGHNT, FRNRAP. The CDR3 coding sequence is TGTGCTAGTGGTTTGGGCCGACTAGCGGGGGGCTCGACCCAGTACTTC. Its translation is CASGLGRLAGGSTQYF.

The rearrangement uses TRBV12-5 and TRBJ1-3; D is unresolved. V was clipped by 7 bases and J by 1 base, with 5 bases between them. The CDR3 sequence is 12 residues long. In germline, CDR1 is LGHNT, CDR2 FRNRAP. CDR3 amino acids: CASAPSGNTIYF. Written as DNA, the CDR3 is TGTGCTAGTGCTCCTTCTGGAAACACCATATATTTT.

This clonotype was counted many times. CDR3 sequence: CAEEDPGLANTGELFF. DNA for the CDR3: TGTGCCGAAGAAGACCCCGGACTAGCGAACACCGGGGAGCTGTTTTTT. V is TRBV7-9 and J is TRBJ2-2; 7 nucleotides match TRBD2. Trimming took 11 bases from V and 0 from J; bases not matched to a gene: 12. Germline V lookup: CDR1 SEHNR, CDR2 FQNEAQ (reference sequence). CDR3 length: 16 residues.

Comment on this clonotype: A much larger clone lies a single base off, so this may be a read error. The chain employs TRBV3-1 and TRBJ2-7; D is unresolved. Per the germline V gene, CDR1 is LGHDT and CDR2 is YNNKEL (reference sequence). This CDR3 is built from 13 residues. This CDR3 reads CTSSLTVGYEQYF. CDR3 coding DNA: TGCACCAGCAGTCTGACCGTCGGTTACGAGCAGTACTTC.

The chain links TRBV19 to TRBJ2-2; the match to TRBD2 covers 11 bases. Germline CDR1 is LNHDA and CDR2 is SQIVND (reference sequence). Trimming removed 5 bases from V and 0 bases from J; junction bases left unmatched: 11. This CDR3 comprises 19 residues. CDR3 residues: CASSLSGQTSGANTGELFF. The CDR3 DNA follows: TGTGCCAGTAGTTTATCGGGACAGACTAGCGGGGCGAACACCGGGGAGCTGTTTTTT. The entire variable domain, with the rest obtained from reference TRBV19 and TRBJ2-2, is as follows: DGGITQSPKYLFRKEGQNVTLSCEQNLNHDAMYWYRQDPGQGLRLIYYSQIVNDFQKGDIAEGYSVSREKKESFPLTVTSAQKNPTAFYLCASSLSGQTSGANTGELFFGEGSRLTVL.

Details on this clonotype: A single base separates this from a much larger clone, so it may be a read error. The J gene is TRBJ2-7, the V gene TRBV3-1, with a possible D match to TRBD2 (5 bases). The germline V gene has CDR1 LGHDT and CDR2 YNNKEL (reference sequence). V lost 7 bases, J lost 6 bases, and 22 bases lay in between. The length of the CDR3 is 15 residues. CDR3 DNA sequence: TGTGCCAGCAACCGGACGGGGTTCGGGTTGTTCGAGCAGTACTTC. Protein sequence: CASNRTGFGLFEQYF.

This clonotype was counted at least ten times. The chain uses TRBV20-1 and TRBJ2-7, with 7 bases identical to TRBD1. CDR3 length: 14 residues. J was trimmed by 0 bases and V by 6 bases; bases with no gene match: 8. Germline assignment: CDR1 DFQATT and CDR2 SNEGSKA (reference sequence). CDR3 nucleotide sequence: TGCAGTGCGAGGCGGACAGGCCCCTCCTACGAGCAGTACTTC. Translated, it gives CSARRTGPSYEQYF.

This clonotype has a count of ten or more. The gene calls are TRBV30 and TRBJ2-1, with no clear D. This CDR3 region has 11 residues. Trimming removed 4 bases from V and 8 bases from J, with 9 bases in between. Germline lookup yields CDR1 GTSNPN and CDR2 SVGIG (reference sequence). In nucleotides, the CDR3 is TGTGCCTGGAAATTGTTTTATGAGCAGTTCTTC. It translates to CAWKLFYEQFF.

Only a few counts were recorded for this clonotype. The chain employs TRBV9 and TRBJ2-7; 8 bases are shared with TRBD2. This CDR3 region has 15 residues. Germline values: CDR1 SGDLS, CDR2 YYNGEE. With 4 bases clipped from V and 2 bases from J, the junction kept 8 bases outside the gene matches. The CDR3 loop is CASSPGGRAAYEQYF. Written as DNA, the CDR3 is TGTGCCAGCAGCCCGGGGGGGAGGGCCGCCTACGAGCAGTACTTC.

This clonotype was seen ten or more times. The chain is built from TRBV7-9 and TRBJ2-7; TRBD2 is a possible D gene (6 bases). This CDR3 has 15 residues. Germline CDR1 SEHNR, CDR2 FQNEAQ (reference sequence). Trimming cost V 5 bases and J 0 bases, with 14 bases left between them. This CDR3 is CASSALSGSSYEQYF. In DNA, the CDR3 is TGTGCCAGCAGCGCCCTCTCCGGGAGCTCCTACGAGCAGTACTTC.

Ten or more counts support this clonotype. CDR3: CASSYAGTPYNSPLHF. CDR3 coding DNA: TGTGCCAGCAGTTACGCCGGGACACCTTATAATTCACCCCTCCACTTT. This rearrangement joins TRBV6-5 to TRBJ1-6; D possibly corresponds to TRBD1 (6 bases). Germline CDR1 is MNHEY and CDR2 is SVGAGI. Trimming cost V 2 bases and J 4 bases, with 12 bases left between them. There are 16 residues in the CDR3.

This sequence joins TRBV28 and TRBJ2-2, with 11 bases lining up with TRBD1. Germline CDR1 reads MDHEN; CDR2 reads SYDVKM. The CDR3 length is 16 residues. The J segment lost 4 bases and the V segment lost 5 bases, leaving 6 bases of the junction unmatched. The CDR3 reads CASSNPGQGGTGELFF. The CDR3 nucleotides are TGTGCCAGCAGTAACCCGGGACAGGGGGGCACCGGGGAGCTGTTTTTT.

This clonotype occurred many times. CDR3 sequence: CASSLRPFYGYTF. Here the CDR3 DNA reads TGTGCCAGCAGTTTGCGTCCGTTCTATGGCTACACCTTC. The chain carries TRBV27 and TRBJ1-2; no definite D call. From germline, CDR1 is MNHEY and CDR2 SMNVEV (reference sequence). V lost 3 bases to trimming and J lost 4 bases, with 9 bases between them. The CDR3 totals 13 residues.